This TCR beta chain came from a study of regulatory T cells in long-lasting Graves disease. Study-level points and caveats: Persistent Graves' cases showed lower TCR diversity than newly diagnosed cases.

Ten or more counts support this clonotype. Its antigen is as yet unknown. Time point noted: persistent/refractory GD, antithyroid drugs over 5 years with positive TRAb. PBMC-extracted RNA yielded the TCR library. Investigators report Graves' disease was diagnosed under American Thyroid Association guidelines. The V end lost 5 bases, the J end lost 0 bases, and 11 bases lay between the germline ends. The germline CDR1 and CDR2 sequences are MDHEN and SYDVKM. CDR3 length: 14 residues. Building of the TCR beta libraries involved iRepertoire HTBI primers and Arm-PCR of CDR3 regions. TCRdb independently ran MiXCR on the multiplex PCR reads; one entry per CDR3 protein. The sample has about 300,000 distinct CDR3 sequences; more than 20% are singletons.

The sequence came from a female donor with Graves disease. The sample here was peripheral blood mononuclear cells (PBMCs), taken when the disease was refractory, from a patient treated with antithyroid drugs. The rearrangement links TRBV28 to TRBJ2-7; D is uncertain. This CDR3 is CASSPATASYEQYF. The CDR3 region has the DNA TGTGCCAGCAGTCCAGCAACAGCCTCCTACGAGCAGTACTTC.